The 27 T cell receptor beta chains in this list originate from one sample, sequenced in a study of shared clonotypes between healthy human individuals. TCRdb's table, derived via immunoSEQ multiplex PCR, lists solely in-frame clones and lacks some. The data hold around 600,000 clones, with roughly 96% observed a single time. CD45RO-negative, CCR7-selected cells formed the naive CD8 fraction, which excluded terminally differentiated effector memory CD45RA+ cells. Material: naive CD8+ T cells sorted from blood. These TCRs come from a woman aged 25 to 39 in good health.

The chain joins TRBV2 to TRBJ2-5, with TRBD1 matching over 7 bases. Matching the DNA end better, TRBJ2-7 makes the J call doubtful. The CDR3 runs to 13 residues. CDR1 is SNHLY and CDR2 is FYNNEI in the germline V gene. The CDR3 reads CASSGQGAYEQYF. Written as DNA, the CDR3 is TGTGCCAGCAGTGGACAGGGTGCCTACGAGCAGTACTTC.

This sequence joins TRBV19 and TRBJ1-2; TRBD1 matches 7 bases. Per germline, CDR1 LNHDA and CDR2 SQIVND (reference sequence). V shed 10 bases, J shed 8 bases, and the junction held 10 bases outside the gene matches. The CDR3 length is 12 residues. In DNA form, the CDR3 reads TGTGCCACCAGGGGGGGACTTGCGGGCTACACCTTC. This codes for CATRGGLAGYTF. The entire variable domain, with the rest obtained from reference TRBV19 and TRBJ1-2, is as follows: DGGITQSPKYLFRKEGQNVTLSCEQNLNHDAMYWYRQDPGQGLRLIYYSQIVNDFQKGDIAEGYSVSREKKESFPLTVTSAQKNPTAFYLCATRGGLAGYTFGSGTRLTVV.

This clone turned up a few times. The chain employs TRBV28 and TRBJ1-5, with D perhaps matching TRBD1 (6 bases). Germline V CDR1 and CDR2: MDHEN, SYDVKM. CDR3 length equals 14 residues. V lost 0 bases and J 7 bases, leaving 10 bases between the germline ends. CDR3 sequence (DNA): TGTGCCAGCAGTTTATGGTCGGGGGGCCAGCCCCAGCATTTT. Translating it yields CASSLWSGGQPQHF.

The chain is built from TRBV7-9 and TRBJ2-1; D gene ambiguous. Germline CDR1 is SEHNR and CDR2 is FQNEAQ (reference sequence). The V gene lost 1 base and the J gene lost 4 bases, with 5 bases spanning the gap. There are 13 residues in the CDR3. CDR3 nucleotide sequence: TGTGCCAGCAGCTTAGATCGGTACAATGAGCAGTTCTTC. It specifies CASSLDRYNEQFF.

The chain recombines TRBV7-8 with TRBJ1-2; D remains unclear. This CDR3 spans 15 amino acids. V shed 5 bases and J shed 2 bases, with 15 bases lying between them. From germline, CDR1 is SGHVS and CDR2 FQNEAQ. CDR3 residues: CASSHPEGPNYGYTF. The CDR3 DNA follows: TGTGCCAGCAGCCATCCCGAGGGTCCAAACTATGGCTACACCTTC.

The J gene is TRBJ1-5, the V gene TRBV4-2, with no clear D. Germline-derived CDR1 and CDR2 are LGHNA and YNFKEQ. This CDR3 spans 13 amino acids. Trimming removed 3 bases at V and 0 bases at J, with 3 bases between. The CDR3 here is CASSQNSNQPQHF. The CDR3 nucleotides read TGTGCCAGCAGCCAGAATAGCAATCAGCCCCAGCATTTT.

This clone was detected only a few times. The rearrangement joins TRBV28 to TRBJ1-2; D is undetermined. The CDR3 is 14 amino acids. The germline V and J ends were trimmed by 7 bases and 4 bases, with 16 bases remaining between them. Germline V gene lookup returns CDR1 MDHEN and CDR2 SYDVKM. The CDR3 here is CASTPSTAFYGYTF. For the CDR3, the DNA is TGTGCCAGCACCCCCTCCACCGCATTCTATGGCTACACCTTC.

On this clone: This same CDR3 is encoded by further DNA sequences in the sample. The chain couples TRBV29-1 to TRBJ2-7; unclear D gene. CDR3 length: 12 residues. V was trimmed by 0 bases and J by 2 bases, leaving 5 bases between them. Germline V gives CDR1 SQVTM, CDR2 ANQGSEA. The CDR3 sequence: CSVEDRAYEQYF. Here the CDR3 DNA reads TGCAGCGTTGAAGACAGAGCCTACGAGCAGTACTTC.

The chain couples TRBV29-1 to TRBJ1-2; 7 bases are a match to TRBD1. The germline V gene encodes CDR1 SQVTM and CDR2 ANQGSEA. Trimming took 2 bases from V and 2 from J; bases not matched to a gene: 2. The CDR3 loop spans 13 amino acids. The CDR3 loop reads CSVETGVNYGYTF. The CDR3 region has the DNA TGCAGCGTTGAAACAGGGGTGAACTATGGCTACACCTTC.

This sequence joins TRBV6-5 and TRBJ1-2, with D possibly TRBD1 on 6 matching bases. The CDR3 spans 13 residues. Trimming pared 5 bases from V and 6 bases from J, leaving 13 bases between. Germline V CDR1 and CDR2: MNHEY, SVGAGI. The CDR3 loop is CASSEGTPDGYTF. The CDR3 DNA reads TGTGCCAGCAGTGAAGGGACACCGGATGGCTACACCTTC.

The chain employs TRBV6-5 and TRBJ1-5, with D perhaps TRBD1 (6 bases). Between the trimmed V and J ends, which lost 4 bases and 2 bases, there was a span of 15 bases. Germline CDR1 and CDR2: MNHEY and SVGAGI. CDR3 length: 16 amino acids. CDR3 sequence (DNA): TGTGCCAGCAGTTTCCTTTCAGGGGCAGGCAATCAGCCCCAGCATTTT. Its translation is CASSFLSGAGNQPQHF.

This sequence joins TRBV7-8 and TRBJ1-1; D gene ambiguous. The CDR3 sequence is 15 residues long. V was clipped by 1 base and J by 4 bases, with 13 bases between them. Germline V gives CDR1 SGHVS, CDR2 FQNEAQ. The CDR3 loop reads CASSLVMIGPTEAFF. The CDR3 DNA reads TGTGCCAGCAGCTTAGTGATGATAGGGCCCACTGAAGCTTTCTTT.

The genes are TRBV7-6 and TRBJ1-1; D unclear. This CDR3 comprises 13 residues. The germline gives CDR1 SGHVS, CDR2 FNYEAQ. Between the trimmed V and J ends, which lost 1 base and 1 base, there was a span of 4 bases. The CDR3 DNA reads TGTGCCAGCAGCTTAGACCAGAACACTGAAGCTTTCTTT. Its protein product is CASSLDQNTEAFF. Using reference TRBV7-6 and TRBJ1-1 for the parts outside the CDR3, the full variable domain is GAGVSQSPRYKVTKRGQDVALRCDPISGHVSLYWYRQALGQGPEFLTYFNYEAQQDKSGLPNDRFSAERPEGSISTLTIQRTEQRDSAMYRCASSLDQNTEAFFGQGTRLTVV.

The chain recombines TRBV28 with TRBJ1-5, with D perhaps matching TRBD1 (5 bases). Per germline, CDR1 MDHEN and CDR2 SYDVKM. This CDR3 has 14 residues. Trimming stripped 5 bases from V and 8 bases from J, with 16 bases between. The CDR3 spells CASSPPGYREPQHF. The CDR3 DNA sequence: TGTGCCAGCAGTCCTCCAGGGTATCGGGAGCCCCAGCATTTT.

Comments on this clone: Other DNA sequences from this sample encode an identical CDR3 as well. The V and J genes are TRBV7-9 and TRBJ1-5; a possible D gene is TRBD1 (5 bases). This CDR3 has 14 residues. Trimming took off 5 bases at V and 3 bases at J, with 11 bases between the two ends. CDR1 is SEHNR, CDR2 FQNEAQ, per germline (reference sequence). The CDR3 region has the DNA TGTGCCAGCAGCCCGACAGACTCCAATCAGCCCCAGCATTTT. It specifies CASSPTDSNQPQHF.

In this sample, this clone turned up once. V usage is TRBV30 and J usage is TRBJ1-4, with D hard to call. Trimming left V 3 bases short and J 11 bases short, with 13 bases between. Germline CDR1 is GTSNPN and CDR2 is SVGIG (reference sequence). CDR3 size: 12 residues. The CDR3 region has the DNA TGTGCCTGGAGCCAGAAAAAGAGGAAACTGTTTTTT. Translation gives CAWSQKKRKLFF. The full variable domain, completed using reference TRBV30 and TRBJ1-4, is SQTIHQWPATLVQPVGSPLSLECTVEGTSNPNLYWYRQAAGRGLQLLFYSVGIGQISSEVPQNLSASRPQDRQFILSSKKLLLSDSGFYLCAWSQKKRKLFFGSGTQLSVL.

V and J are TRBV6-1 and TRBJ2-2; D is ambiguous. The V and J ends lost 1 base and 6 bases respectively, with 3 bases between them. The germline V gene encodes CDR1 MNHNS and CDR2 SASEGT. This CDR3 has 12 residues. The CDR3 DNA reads TGTGCCAGCAGTGAAGTAGCCGGGGAGCTGTTTTTT. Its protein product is CASSEVAGELFF.

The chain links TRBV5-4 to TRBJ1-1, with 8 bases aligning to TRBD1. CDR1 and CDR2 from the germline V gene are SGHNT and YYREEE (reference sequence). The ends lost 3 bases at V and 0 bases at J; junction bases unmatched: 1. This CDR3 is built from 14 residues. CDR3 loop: CASSSDRVNTEAFF. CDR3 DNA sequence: TGTGCCAGCAGCTCGGACAGGGTGAACACTGAAGCTTTCTTT.

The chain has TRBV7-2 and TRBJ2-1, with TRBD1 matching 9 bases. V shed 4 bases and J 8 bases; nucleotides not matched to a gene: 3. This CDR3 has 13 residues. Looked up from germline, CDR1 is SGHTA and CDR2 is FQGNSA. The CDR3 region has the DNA TGTGCCAGCAGCTCCTGGACAGGGGATGAGCAGTTCTTC. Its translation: CASSSWTGDEQFF. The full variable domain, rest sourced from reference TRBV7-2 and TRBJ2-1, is GAGVSQSPSNKVTEKGKDVELRCDPISGHTALYWYRQSLGQGLEFLIYFQGNSAPDKSGLPSDRFSAERTGGSVSTLTIQRTQQEDSAVYLCASSSWTGDEQFFGPGTRLTVL.

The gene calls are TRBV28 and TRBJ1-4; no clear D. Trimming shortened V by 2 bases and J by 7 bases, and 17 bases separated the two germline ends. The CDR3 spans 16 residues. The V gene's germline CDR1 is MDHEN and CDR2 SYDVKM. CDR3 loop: CASSLNPPSLAEKLFF. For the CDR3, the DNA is TGTGCCAGCAGTTTAAATCCCCCTTCCTTGGCTGAAAAACTGTTTTTT.

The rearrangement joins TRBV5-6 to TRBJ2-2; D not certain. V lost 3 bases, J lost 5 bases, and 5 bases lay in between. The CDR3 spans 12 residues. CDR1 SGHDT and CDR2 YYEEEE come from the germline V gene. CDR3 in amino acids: CASSYGTGELFF. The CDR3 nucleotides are TGTGCCAGCAGCTACGGTACCGGGGAGCTGTTTTTT.

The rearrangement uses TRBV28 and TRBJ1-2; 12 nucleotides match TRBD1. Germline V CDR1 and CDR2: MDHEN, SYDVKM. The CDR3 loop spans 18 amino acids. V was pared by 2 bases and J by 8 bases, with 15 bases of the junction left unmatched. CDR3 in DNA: TGTGCCAGCAGTTTACGAGGGACAGGGGGCCTCCTTCCGTGGGGCTACACCTTC. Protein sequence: CASSLRGTGGLLPWGYTF.

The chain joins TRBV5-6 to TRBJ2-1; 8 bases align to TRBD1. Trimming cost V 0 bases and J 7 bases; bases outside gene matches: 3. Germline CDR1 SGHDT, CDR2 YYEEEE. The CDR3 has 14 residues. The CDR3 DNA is TGTGCCAGCAGCTTGGGCAGGGGGCTAAATGAGCAGTTCTTC. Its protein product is CASSLGRGLNEQFF.

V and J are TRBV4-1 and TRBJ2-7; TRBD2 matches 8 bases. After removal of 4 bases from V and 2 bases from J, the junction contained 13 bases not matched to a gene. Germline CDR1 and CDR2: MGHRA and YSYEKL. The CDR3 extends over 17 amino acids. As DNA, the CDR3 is TGCGCCAGCAGCCCACAAGCGACTAGCGCGACTACCTACGAGCAGTACTTC. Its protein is CASSPQATSATTYEQYF.

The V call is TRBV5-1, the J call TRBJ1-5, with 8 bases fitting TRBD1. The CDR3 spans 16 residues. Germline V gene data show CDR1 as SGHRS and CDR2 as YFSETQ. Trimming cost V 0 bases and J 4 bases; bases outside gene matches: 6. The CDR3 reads CASSLGGTGVNQPQHF. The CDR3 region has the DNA TGCGCCAGCAGCTTGGGGGGGACAGGAGTGAATCAGCCCCAGCATTTT.

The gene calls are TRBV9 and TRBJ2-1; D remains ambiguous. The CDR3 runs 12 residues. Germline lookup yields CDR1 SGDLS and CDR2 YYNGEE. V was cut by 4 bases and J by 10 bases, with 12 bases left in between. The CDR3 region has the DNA TGTGCCAGCAGCCCCAGTGCCGGGGAGCAGTTCTTC. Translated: CASSPSAGEQFF.

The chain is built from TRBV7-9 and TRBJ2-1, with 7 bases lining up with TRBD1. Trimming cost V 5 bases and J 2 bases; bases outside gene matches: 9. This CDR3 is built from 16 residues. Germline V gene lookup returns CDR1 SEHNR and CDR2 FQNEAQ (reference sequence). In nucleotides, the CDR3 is TGTGCCAGCAGCCTCACTGGGACAGCGACCTACAATGAGCAGTTCTTC. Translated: CASSLTGTATYNEQFF.